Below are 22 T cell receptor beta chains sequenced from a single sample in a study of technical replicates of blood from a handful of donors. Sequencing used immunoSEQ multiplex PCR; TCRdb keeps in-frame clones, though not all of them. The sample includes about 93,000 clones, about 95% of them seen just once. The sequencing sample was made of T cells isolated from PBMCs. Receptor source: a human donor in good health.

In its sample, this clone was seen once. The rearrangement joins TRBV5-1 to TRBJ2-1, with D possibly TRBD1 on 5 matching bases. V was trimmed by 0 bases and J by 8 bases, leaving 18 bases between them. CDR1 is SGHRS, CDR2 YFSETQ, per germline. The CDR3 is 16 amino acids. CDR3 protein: CASSLDPGQSPHEQFF. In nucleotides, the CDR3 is TGCGCCAGCAGCTTGGACCCCGGACAAAGCCCCCATGAGCAGTTCTTC.

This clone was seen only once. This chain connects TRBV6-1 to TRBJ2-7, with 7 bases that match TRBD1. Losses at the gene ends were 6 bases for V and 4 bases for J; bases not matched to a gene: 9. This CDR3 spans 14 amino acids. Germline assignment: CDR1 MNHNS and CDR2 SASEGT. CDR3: CASSSTGRGYEQYF. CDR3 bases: TGTGCCAGCAGCTCGACAGGGAGAGGATACGAGCAGTACTTC.

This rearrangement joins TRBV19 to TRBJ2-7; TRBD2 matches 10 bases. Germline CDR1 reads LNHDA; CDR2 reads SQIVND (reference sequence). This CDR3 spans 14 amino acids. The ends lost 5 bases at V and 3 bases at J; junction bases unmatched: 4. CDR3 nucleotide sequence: TGTGCCAGTAGTGGAGCGGGGGGGCACTACGAGCAGTACTTC. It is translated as CASSGAGGHYEQYF.

CDR3 DNA: TGTGCAAGTCGCTGGGAGGCCCACGAGCAGTACTTC. It is translated as CASRWEAHEQYF. V usage is TRBV12-2 and J usage is TRBJ2-7; TRBD2, the D gene given by the table, was not confirmed from the DNA. TRBV12-2 counts as a pseudogene. The CDR3 has 12 residues.

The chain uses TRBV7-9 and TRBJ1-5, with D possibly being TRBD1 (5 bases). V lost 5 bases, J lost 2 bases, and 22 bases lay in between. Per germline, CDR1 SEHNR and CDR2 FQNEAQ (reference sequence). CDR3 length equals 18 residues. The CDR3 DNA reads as TGTGCCAGCAGCCCCGGGACCCGGGGGATGAGTGGCAATCAGCCCCAGCATTTT. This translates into CASSPGTRGMSGNQPQHF.

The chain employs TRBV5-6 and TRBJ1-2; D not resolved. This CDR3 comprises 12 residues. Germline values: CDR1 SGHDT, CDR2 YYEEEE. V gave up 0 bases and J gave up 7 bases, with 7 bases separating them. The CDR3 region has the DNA TGTGCCAGCAGCTTGGTTCAGTCTGGCTACACCTTC. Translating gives CASSLVQSGYTF.

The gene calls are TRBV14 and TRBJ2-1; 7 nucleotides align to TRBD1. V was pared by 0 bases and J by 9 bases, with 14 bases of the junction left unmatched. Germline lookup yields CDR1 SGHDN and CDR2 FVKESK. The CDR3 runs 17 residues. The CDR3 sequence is CASSQDFVKTGRLEQFF. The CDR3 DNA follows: TGTGCCAGCAGCCAAGATTTCGTTAAGACAGGGCGGCTTGAGCAGTTCTTC.

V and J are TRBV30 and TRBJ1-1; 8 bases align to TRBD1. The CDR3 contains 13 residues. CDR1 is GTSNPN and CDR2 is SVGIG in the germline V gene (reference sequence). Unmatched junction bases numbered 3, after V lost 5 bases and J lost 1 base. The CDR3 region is CAWHRGTNTEAFF. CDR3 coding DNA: TGTGCCTGGCACAGGGGGACGAACACTGAAGCTTTCTTT.

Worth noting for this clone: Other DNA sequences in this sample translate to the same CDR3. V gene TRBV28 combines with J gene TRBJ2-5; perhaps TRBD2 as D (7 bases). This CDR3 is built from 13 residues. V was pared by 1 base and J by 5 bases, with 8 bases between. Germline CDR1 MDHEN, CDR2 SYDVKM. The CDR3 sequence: CASSLSGGETQYF. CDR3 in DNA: TGTGCCAGCAGTTTATCGGGGGGCGAGACCCAGTACTTC.

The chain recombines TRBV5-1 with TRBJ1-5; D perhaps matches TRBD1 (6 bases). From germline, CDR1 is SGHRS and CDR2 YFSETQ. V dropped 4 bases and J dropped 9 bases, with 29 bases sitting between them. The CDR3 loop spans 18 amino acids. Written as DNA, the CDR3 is TGCGCCAGCAGCCCCATCCCCCTTACAGGGAGGGGGGAAGGGCCCCAGCATTTT. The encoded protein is CASSPIPLTGRGEGPQHF.

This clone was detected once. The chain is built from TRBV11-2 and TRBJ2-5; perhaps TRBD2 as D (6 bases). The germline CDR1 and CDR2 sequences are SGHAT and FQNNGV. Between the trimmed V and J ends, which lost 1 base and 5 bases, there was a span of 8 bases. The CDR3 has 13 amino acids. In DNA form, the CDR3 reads TGTGCCAGCAGCTTAGCCCTAGCGGAGACCCAGTACTTC. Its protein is CASSLALAETQYF.

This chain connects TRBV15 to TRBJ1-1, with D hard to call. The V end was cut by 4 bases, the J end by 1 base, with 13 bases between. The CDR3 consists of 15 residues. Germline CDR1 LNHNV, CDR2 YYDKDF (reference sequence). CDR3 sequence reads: CATSTSQNGNTEAFF. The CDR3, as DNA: TGTGCCACCAGCACAAGCCAAAACGGGAACACTGAAGCTTTCTTT.

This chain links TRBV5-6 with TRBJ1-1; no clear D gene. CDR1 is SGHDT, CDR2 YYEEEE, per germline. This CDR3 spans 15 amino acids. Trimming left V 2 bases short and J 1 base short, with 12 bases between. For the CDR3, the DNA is TGTGCCAGCAGCTTTAGATTCCGAAAGAACACTGAAGCTTTCTTT. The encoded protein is CASSFRFRKNTEAFF.

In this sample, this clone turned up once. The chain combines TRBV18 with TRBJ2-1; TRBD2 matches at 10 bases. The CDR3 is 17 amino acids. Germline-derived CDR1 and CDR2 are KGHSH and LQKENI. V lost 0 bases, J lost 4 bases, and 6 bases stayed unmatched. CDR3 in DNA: TGTGCCAGCTCACCACCGAGTTGGACTAGCGGTTACAATGAGCAGTTCTTC. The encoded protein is CASSPPSWTSGYNEQFF. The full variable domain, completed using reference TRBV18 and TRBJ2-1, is NAGVMQNPRHLVRRRGQEARLRCSPMKGHSHVYWYRQLPEEGLKFMVYLQKENIIDESGMPKERFSAEFPKEGPSILRIQQVVRGDSAAYFCASSPPSWTSGYNEQFFGPGTRLTVL.

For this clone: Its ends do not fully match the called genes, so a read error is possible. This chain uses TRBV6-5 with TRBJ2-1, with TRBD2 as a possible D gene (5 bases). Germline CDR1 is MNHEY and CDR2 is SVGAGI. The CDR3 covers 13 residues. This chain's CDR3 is CASSYGLLPIWIF. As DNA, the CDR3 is TGTGCCAGCAGTTACGGACTCCTCCCTATTTGGATCTTC.

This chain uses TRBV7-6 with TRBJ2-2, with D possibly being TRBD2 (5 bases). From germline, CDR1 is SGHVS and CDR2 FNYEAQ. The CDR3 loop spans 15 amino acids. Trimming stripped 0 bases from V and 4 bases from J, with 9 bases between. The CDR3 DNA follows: TGTGCCAGCAGCTTAGCAATTGAGGGCACCGGGGAGCTGTTTTTT. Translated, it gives CASSLAIEGTGELFF.

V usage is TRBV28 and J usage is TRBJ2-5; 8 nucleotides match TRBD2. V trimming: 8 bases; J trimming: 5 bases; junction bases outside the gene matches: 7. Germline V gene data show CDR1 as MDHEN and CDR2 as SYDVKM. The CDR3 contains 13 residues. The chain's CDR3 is CASHSGIKETQYF. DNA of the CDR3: TGTGCCAGCCATAGCGGGATTAAGGAGACCCAGTACTTC. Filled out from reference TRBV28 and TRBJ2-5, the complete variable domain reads DVKVTQSSRYLVKRTGEKVFLECVQDMDHENMFWYRQDPGLGLRLIYFSYDVKMKEKGDIPEGYSVSREKKERFSLILESASTNQTSMYLCASHSGIKETQYFGPGTRLLVL.

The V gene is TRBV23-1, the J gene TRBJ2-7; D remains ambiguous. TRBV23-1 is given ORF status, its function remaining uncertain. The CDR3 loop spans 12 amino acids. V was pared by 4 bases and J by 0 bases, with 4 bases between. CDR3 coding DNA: TGCGCCAGCAGTCCCCGCTCCTACGAGCAGTACTTC. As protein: CASSPRSYEQYF.

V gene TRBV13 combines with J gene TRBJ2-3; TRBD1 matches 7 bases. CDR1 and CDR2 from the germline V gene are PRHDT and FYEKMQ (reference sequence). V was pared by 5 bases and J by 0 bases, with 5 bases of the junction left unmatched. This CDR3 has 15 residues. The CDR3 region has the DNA TGTGCCAGCAGCCCGGGGACAGCTAGCACAGATACGCAGTATTTT. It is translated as CASSPGTASTDTQYF.

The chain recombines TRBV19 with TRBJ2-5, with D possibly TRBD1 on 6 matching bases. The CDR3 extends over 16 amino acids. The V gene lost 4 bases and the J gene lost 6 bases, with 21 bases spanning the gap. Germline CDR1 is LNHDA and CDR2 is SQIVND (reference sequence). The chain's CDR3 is CASSTHPRGAGKTQYF. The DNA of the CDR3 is TGTGCCAGTAGTACCCACCCCAGGGGTGCTGGAAAGACCCAGTACTTC.

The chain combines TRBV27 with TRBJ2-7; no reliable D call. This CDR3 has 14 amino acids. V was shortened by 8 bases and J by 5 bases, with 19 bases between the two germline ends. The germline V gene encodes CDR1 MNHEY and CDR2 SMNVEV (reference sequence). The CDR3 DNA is TGTGCCAGCTTAAGTTTGAATCGGGTCCACGAGCAGTACTTC. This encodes CASLSLNRVHEQYF.

CDR3 amino acids: CASSPLGLAGGKNEQYF. CDR3 in DNA: TGTGCCAGCAGTCCCTTGGGACTAGCGGGAGGAAAAAACGAGCAGTACTTC. This chain joins TRBV28 and TRBJ2-7, with TRBD2 identical over 15 bases. The CDR3 runs 17 residues. The germline gives CDR1 MDHEN, CDR2 SYDVKM. The J segment lost 5 bases and the V segment lost 5 bases, leaving 10 bases of the junction unmatched.